This T cell receptor (beta chain) originates from a study of T cell responses to AZD1222 COVID-19 vaccine. Clones were sequenced by immunoSEQ multiplex PCR, and TCRdb holds only the in-frame ones, with some missing. The table lists about 130,000 clones, over 90% of them singletons, with about 0.91% in the top ten. Germline V CDR1 and CDR2: KGHSH, LQKENI. This CDR3 contains 13 residues. V shed 3 bases and J shed 4 bases, with 10 bases lying between them. The clonotype comes from an adult in good health. This material consisted of peripheral blood, taken on day 0 of AZD1222 vaccination. The chain uses TRBV18 and TRBJ2-7, with a weak D call TRBD1 (6 bases). The chain's CDR3 is CASSPSQGYEQYF. The DNA of the CDR3 is TGTGCCAGCTCACCGTCACAGGGTTACGAGCAGTACTTC.